A single sample gave rise to the 10 T cell receptor beta chains below, sequenced in a study of T-cell reconstitution after alpha-beta-depleted transplantation in children (dated by TCRdb to the mid-2010s). Receptor libraries were prepared by PCR. TCRdb lists the instrument as Illumina HiSeq 2500. TCR library preparation used molecular barcoding, with unique molecular identifiers applied to normalize quantification of the TCRbeta repertoire. The raw public data were reprocessed by TCRdb itself: fastp quality trimming at Q25, MiXCR clonotype calling, in-frame beta chains only. CDR3 protein duplicates are merged, each entry listing the most common genes and DNA. This sample comprises about 640,000 distinct CDR3 sequences, around 16% of them detected only once. The ten most abundant clones make up about 1.1% of the sample. The sample here was PBMCs from the stem cell graft donor, taken from the stem cell graft. These receptors all stem from a human donor who donated a stem cell graft to a child with acute myeloid leukemia.

This clonotype has a count of ten or more. V and J are TRBV25-1 and TRBJ2-5, with unresolved D. Germline V gene data show CDR1 as MGHDK and CDR2 as SYGVNS. This CDR3 has 11 amino acids. Trimming cost V 7 bases and J 5 bases, with 8 bases left between them. Here the CDR3 reads CASTGLETQYF. DNA of the CDR3: TGTGCCAGCACGGGTTTGGAGACCCAGTACTTC.

This clonotype turned up a few times. This rearrangement joins TRBV12-3 or TRBV12-4 to TRBJ2-7; no definite D call. V lost 5 bases, J lost 2 bases, and 13 bases lay in between. The CDR3 spans 14 residues. CDR3 loop: CASSLTMGPYEQYV. Written as DNA, the CDR3 is TGTGCCAGCAGTCTCACTATGGGCCCCTACGAGCAGTACGTC.

There are many counts of this clonotype. CDR3 protein: CAISEPDRGSNGELFF. The DNA of the CDR3 is TGTGCCATCAGTGAGCCGGACAGGGGGTCGAACGGGGAGCTGTTTTTT. The rearrangement links TRBV10-3 to TRBJ2-2; 10 bases are a match to TRBD1. This CDR3 spans 16 amino acids. Germline lookup yields CDR1 ENHRY and CDR2 SYGVKD. The trim removed 2 bases at V and 7 bases at J, leaving 7 bases unmatched.

This clonotype showed up just a few times. V and J are TRBV5-1 and TRBJ2-1, with D maybe TRBD2 (6 bases). Trimming cost V 4 bases and J 6 bases, with 11 bases left between them. CDR3 length: 13 amino acids. Germline loops: CDR1 SGHRS, CDR2 YFSETQ. In DNA, the CDR3 is TGCGCCAGCAGCCTCTCTAGCGTCAATGAGCAGTTCTTC. Amino acid sequence: CASSLSSVNEQFF.

This clonotype was recorded a few times. The J gene is TRBJ2-1, the V gene TRBV20-1; D unclear. Trimming pared 0 bases from V and 0 bases from J, leaving 6 bases between. The CDR3 spans 14 residues. CDR1 is DFQATT and CDR2 is SNEGSKA in the germline V gene (reference sequence). CDR3 in amino acids: CSARDVSSYNEQFF. In DNA, the CDR3 is TGCAGTGCTAGAGACGTCAGCTCCTACAATGAGCAGTTCTTC.

This clonotype has a handful of counts. The V call is TRBV7-9, the J call TRBJ1-2; D call uncertain. Germline V lookup: CDR1 SEHNR, CDR2 FQNEAQ (reference sequence). V was shortened by 0 bases and J by 3 bases, with 8 bases between the two germline ends. The CDR3 length is 14 residues. CDR3 in DNA: TGTGCCAGCAGCTTAGCACAGAGTTACTATGGCTACACCTTC. It yields the protein CASSLAQSYYGYTF.

V usage is TRBV18 and J usage is TRBJ2-5; a weak D match, TRBD2 (7 bases). Germline CDR1 reads KGHSH; CDR2 reads LQKENI. The CDR3 contains 14 residues. V was clipped by 1 base and J by 8 bases, with 14 bases between them. In nucleotides, the CDR3 is TGTGCCAGCTCACCACTTCCGGGGGGCGAAACCCAGTACTTC. This encodes CASSPLPGGETQYF. The full variable domain, with the rest looked up from reference TRBV18 and TRBJ2-5, is NAGVMQNPRHLVRRRGQEARLRCSPMKGHSHVYWYRQLPEEGLKFMVYLQKENIIDESGMPKERFSAEFPKEGPSILRIQQVVRGDSAAYFCASSPLPGGETQYFGPGTRLLVL.

The rearrangement links TRBV5-1 to TRBJ1-6, with D unresolved. This CDR3 region has 14 residues. V lost 0 bases, J lost 9 bases, and 10 bases lay in between. The germline V gene has CDR1 SGHRS and CDR2 YFSETQ. The CDR3 DNA reads as TGCGCCAGCAGCTTGGGGAGGGAGCCTTCACCCCTCCACTTT. Translation gives CASSLGREPSPLHF.

This clonotype was found a few times. The rearrangement uses TRBV20-1 and TRBJ1-6; tentative D call: TRBD1 (5 bases). Trimming took 6 bases from V and 0 from J, leaving 15 bases between them. Germline-derived CDR1 and CDR2 are DFQATT and SNEGSKA (reference sequence). The CDR3 is 16 residues long. Written as DNA, the CDR3 is TGCAGTGCCCTAGGGGAACAGAGCTCCTATAATTCACCCCTCCACTTT. It encodes CSALGEQSSYNSPLHF.

This chain links TRBV9 with TRBJ2-7; D might be TRBD2 (9 bases). This CDR3 has 15 residues. V shed 4 bases and J shed 6 bases, with 20 bases lying between them. From germline, CDR1 is SGDLS and CDR2 YYNGEE. The CDR3 here is CASSPSGTGVSEQYF. CDR3 bases: TGTGCCAGCAGCCCTAGCGGGACAGGTGTGAGCGAGCAGTACTTC.